These T cell receptor beta chains were read from a single sample in a study of T cell responses to AZD1222 COVID-19 vaccine. The data were produced by immunoSEQ multiplex PCR, yet TCRdb's version contains in-frame clones alone and is incomplete. This sample yields roughly 130,000 clones, of which just over 85% are seen a single time; around 12% belongs to the top ten. The sequences come from peripheral blood, collected on day 0 of AZD1222 vaccination. The receptors were gathered from an adult in good health. The CDR3 runs from the conserved cysteine through the conserved F or W. A D gene is named only where the DNA matches it firmly. Size is stated for part of the rows, as once, few or many counts, or as a class when the clone is expanded.

j_call	v_call	clone_size	d_call	cdr3_aa	cdr3_nt
TRBJ2-7	TRBV2	.	TRBD1	CASNRDRDYEQYF	TGTGCCAGCAACCGGGACAGGGACTACGAGCAGTACTTC
TRBJ1-6	TRBV7-3	.	TRBD1	CASSFGQGDSPLHF	TGTGCCAGCAGCTTCGGCCAGGGGGATTCACCCCTCCACTTT
TRBJ1-1	TRBV19	.	.	CASSNIMGGTEAFF	TGTGCCAGTAGTAATATCATGGGGGGCACTGAAGCTTTCTTT
TRBJ2-1	TRBV28	.	.	CASSFRRGRLNNEQFF	TGTGCCAGCAGTTTTCGGCGGGGCAGACTAAACAATGAGCAGTTCTTC
TRBJ2-3	TRBV7-2	.	TRBD2	CASRNGLAIDTQYF	TGTGCCAGCAGGAACGGACTAGCTATAGATACGCAGTATTTT
TRBJ2-7	TRBV2	.	.	CASTGTRLDSQYF	TGTGCCAGCACCGGGACACGGCTCGATTCGCAGTACTTC
TRBJ1-6	TRBV7-8	.	.	CASSLVSGGGFGYNSPLHF	TGTGCCAGCAGCTTAGTTTCGGGTGGAGGCTTCGGCTATAATTCACCCCTCCACTTT
TRBJ2-7	TRBV14	.	TRBD1	CASSPARDSSLSGYEQYF	TGTGCCAGCAGCCCCGCCCGGGACAGTTCCCTATCGGGCTACGAGCAGTACTTC
TRBJ1-5	TRBV19	.	.	CASSILRGRGPLYSNQPQHF	TGTGCCAGTAGTATTTTAAGGGGCAGGGGTCCACTATATAGCAATCAGCCCCAGCATTTT
TRBJ2-5	TRBV19	.	TRBD2	CASSELAGGGETQYF	TGTGCCAGTAGCGAACTAGCGGGAGGAGGGGAGACCCAGTACTTC
TRBJ2-3	TRBV19	.	TRBD1	CASSSRRDSRTDTQYF	TGTGCCAGTAGCAGCCGCCGGGACAGTCGCACAGATACGCAGTATTTT
TRBJ1-1	TRBV12-5	.	TRBD1	CASVLDRAPEAFF	TGTGCTAGTGTTCTAGACAGGGCCCCTGAAGCTTTCTTT
TRBJ2-7	TRBV6-2/TRBV6-3	few	.	CASSEGPEVHEQYF	TGTGCCAGCAGTGAGGGGCCCGAAGTCCACGAGCAGTACTTC
TRBJ2-1	TRBV2	few	.	CASLRAKANNEQFF	TGTGCCAGCCTGAGAGCGAAAGCAAACAATGAGCAGTTCTTC